The clone carrying this TCR beta chain was detected only a few times. As processed by the authors: How many nucleated cells were present was estimated from reference gene primer amplification. Using immunoSEQ multiplex PCR, the repertoire was profiled, and TCRdb retains in-frame clones only, with some absent. V and J calls and clone size come straight from that table; D and trimming were deduced from the DNA. Of tens of thousands of clones in the sample, less than 95% were seen once. The sample originates from a study of blood T cell repertoires in COVID-19. About the research overall: Samples came from the United States, Italy and Spain, spanning acute and convalescent COVID-19. Nucleic acid was either cDNA or gDNA, and it came from T cells, B-cell-depleted T cells, or PBMCs.

The ends lost 3 bases at V and 5 bases at J; junction bases unmatched: 11. The CDR3 extends over 18 amino acids. Germline CDR1 SGHNT, CDR2 YYREEE (reference sequence). The chain couples TRBV5-4 to TRBJ2-1; 13 positions agree with TRBD2. The receptor was isolated from a man aged 35-49 years with acute or convalescent COVID-19. The sample taken for sequencing was peripheral blood. The CDR3 DNA follows: TGTGCCAGCAGCTCCCGGACTAGCGGGAGTGGAGTCCACAATGAGCAGTTCTTC. This gives the protein CASSSRTSGSGVHNEQFF.